These 8 T cell receptor beta chains came from one sample sequenced in a study of OX40 agonist ivuxolimab in advanced cancers. Using immunoSEQ multiplex PCR, the repertoire was profiled, and TCRdb retains in-frame clones only, with some absent. The table lists tens of thousands of clones, 85% to 90% of them singletons. Sequences were derived from CD4+ or CD8+ T cells sorted from blood, sampled in a trial of the OX40 agonist ivuxolimab. These receptors were obtained from an adult with an advanced solid tumor such as melanoma, head and neck, liver or kidney cancer.

The CDR3, as DNA: TGTGCCAGCAGCCAAGAGACGGGGGGCTCCACAGATACGCAGTATTTT. Protein: CASSQETGGSTDTQYF. This chain joins TRBV14 and TRBJ2-3, with a weak D call TRBD2 (7 bases). With 0 bases removed from V and 2 bases from J, the gap between germline ends came to 12 bases. This CDR3 contains 16 residues. The germline V gene has CDR1 SGHDN and CDR2 FVKESK.

This clone was counted a single time. This chain connects TRBV6-1 to TRBJ1-2; D perhaps matches TRBD1 (6 bases). This CDR3 region has 17 residues. The ends were cut back, 1 base at V and 5 bases at J, with 20 bases in the middle. Germline lookup yields CDR1 MNHNS and CDR2 SASEGT. The CDR3 is CASSEVRGPTWGYGYTF. The DNA for the CDR3 is TGTGCCAGCAGTGAAGTCAGGGGACCTACTTGGGGTTATGGCTACACCTTC.

This chain joins TRBV18 and TRBJ2-7; D not certain. CDR3 size: 12 residues. Germline V lookup: CDR1 KGHSH, CDR2 LQKENI. V shed 3 bases and J shed 7 bases, with 10 bases lying between them. The CDR3 region is CASSPSTGEQYF. The CDR3 DNA reads as TGTGCCAGCTCACCCTCGACCGGGGAGCAGTACTTC.

For the CDR3, the DNA is TGTGCCAGCAGCCCCCACGGGCCCTACAATGAGCAGTTCTTC. Its translation: CASSPHGPYNEQFF. The gene calls are TRBV9 and TRBJ2-1; D is unresolved. Germline CDR1 and CDR2: SGDLS and YYNGEE. V was cut by 4 bases and J by 2 bases, with 10 bases left in between. The CDR3 sequence is 14 residues long.

The chain employs TRBV6-1 and TRBJ1-1, with 7 bases matching TRBD1. J lost 7 bases, V lost 1 base, and 12 bases had no gene match. The CDR3 extends over 16 amino acids. CDR1 MNHNS and CDR2 SASEGT come from the germline V gene. CDR3 loop: CASSEGVGRGRNEAFF. The CDR3 DNA reads TGTGCCAGCAGTGAAGGAGTAGGAAGGGGGCGAAATGAAGCTTTCTTT.

V usage is TRBV5-1 and J usage is TRBJ2-1; TRBD2 aligns across 8 bases. J lost 2 bases, V lost 4 bases, and 5 bases had no gene match. This CDR3 contains 15 residues. The germline V gene encodes CDR1 SGHRS and CDR2 YFSETQ. The CDR3 nucleotides read TGCGCCAGCAGCCCTAGCGGGCTAACCTACAATGAGCAGTTCTTC. Its translation is CASSPSGLTYNEQFF.

The chain couples TRBV27 to TRBJ1-3; TRBD1 is a possible D gene (6 bases). This CDR3 is built from 19 residues. V gave up 1 base and J gave up 0 bases, with 19 bases separating them. The germline gives CDR1 MNHEY, CDR2 SMNVEV (reference sequence). The CDR3 loop is CASSLFGGTGRPSGNTIYF. CDR3 coding DNA: TGTGCCAGCAGTTTATTTGGGGGAACAGGGAGGCCCTCTGGAAACACCATATATTTT.

CDR3 residues: CASSTTLDKPRGVGGYTF. CDR3 coding DNA: TGTGCCAGCTCCACTACCCTCGACAAACCTAGAGGGGTCGGTGGCTACACCTTC. The chain couples TRBV18 to TRBJ1-2; TRBD1 is a possible D gene (5 bases). Trimming pared 6 bases from V and 7 bases from J, leaving 30 bases between. The CDR3 runs 18 residues. Germline CDR1 is KGHSH and CDR2 is LQKENI.